This note documents a single TCR beta chain sequence. Its cognate antigen has yet to be identified. Base qualities were left out, and no much larger clone turns up one base away. This entry comes from a study of CD8 T cells in Susac syndrome (dated by TCRdb to between 2019 and 2020). With regard to the full study: Of the Susac syndrome patients who were sequenced, more than five had clinically active disease and roughly 8 were in clinical remission. At blood withdrawal, Susac syndrome patients were therapy-naive, treated with corticosteroids (with IVIg additionally given to some), or treated with IVIg alone. Repertoire sequencing was used to test whether CD8+ T cell activation and differentiation in Susac syndrome was antigen driven.

The CDR3 runs 16 residues from the cysteine to the phenylalanine. Left in the record is the CDR3 DNA by itself, 48 bases read in frame from the first base. According to the germline V gene, CDR1 reads SNHLY and CDR2 reads FYNNEI. From V the trimming removes 6 bases and from J it removes 3 bases, while the gene matches leave 10 bases of the junction unaccounted for. Peripheral blood CD8+ and CD4+ T cells from healthy donors, Susac syndrome patients and multiple sclerosis patients were profiled by high-throughput TCR beta sequencing. The Susac syndrome patients fulfilled recently defined diagnostic criteria for definite or probable disease. Bulk CD8+ and CD4+ T cells were purified by magnetic negative isolation, whereas CD8+ TEMRA cells were enriched by FACS. Blood was collected in EDTA tubes and processed within 24 hours, with PBMCs isolated through density gradient centrifugation. PBMCs intended for TCR sequencing were frozen in liquid nitrogen and were later thawed in a 37 degrees C water bath. The sorted or isolated CD4+, CD8+ and CD8+ TEMRA cells reached a purity of at least 90%.

General study outcomes and caveats: The study acknowledged that relatively few individuals were included in the TCR sequencing and HLA analysis. In patients with Susac syndrome, the CD4+ T cell repertoire showed no detectable clonal expansion.

RNA was extracted with the RNeasy kit and about 0.5 to 1 ug was reverse transcribed using random hexamers. The immunoSEQ multiplex PCR assay, covering 54 Vbeta and 13 Jbeta segments, was used to amplify TCR beta CDR3 regions. PCR amplification bias was corrected by using a synthetic template baseline for primer optimization and computational correction. The paper's processing steps were these. Reads were annotated to V, D and J genes according to IMGT and were analyzed with immunoSEQ Analyzer, with only productive sequences retained. To calculate clonality, Shannon entropy was normalized by log2 of the number of productive unique sequences and then subtracted from one. Public and private clones were assessed among the 100 most prevalent clones of each patient and control. Clones were defined as Susac-specific if absent from the healthy and MS cohorts, from over a thousand published viral clones and from other ImmuneACCESS disease sequences. TCRdb reprocessed the public reads (quality trimming at Q25 with fastp, clone calling with MiXCR) and kept in-frame beta chains. Records with the same CDR3 protein are collapsed into one entry carrying the most frequent genes and DNA. Here the V and J calls rest on TCRdb's processing, not on the authors' analysis. For this sample there are 95,000 to 150,000 distinct CDR3 sequences; roughly 95% appear just once. The top ten hold roughly 0.14% of the sample.

Recombination joined TRBV2 with TRBJ2-7; TRBD2 lines up with 11 middle nucleotides. Sequenced sample: CD4+ T cells from PBMCs. The origin of this receptor is a human donor with Susac syndrome. The CDR3 reads as follows: CASRNEGTSGNYEQYF. The nucleotides read TGTGCCAGCAGGAACGAGGGGACTAGCGGAAACTACGAGCAGTACTTC.